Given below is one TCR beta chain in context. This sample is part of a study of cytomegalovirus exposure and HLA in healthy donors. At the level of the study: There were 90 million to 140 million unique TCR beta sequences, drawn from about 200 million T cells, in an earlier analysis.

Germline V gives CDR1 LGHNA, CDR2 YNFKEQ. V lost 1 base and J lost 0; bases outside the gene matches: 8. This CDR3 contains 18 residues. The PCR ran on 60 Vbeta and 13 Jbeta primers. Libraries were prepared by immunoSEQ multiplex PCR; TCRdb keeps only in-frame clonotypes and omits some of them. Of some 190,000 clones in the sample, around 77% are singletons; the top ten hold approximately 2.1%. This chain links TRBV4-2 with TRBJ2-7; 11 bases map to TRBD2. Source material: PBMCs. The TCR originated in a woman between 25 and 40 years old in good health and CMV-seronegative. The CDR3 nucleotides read TGTGCCAGCAGCCAAGGGGCTAGCGGGGGGTTGAGCTCCTACGAGCAGTACTTC. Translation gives CASSQGASGGLSSYEQYF.